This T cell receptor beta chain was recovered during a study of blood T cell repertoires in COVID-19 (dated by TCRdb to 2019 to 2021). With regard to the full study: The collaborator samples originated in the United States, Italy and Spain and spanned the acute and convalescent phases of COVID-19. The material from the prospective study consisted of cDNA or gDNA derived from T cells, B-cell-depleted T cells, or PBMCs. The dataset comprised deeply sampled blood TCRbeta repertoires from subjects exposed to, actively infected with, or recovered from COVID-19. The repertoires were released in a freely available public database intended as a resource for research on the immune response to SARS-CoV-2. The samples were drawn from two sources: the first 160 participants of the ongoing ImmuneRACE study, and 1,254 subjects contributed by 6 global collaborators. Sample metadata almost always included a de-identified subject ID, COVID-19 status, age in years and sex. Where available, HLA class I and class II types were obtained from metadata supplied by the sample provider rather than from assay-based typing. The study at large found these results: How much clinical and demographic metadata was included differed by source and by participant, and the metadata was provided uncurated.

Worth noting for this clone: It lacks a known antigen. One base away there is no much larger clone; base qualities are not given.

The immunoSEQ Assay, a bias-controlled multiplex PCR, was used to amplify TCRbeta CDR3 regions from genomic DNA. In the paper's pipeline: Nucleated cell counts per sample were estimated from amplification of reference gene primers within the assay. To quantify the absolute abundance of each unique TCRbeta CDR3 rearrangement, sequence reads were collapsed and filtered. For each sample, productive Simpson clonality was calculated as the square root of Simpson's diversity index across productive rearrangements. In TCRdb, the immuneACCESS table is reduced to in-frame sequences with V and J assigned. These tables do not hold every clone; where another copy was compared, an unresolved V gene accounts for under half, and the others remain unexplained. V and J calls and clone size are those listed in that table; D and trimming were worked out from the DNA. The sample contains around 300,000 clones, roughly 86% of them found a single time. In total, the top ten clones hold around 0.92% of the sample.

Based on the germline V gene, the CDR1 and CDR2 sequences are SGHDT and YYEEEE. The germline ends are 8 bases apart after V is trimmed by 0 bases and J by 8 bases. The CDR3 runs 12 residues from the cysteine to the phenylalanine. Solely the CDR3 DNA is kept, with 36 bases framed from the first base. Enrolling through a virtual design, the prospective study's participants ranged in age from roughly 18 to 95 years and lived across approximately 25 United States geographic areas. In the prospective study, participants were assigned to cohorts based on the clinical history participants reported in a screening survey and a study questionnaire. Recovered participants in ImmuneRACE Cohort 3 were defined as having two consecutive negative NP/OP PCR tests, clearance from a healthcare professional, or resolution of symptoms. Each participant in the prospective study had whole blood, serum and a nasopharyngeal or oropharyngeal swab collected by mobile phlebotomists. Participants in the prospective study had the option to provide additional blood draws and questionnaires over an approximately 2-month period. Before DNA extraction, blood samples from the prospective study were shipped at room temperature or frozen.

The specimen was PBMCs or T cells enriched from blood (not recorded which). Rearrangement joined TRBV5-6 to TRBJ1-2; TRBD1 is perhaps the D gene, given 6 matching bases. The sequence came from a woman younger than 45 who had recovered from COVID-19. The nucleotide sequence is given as TGTGCCAGCAGCTTGGCGGGGGGCGGCTACACCTTC. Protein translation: CASSLAGGGYTF.